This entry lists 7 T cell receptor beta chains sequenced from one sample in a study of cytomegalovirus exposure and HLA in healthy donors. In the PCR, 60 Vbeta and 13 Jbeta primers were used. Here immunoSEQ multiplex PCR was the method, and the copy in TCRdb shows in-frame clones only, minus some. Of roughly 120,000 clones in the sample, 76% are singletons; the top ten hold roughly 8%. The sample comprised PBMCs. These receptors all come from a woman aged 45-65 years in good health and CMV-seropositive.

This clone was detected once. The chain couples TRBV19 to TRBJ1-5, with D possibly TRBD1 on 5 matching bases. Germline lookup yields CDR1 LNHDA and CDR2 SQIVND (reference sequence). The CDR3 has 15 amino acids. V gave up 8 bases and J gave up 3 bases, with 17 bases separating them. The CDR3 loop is CASGFVGGVNQPQHF. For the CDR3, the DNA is TGTGCCAGTGGCTTCGTGGGAGGGGTCAATCAGCCCCAGCATTTT. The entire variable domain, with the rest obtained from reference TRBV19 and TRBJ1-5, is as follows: DGGITQSPKYLFRKEGQNVTLSCEQNLNHDAMYWYRQDPGQGLRLIYYSQIVNDFQKGDIAEGYSVSREKKESFPLTVTSAQKNPTAFYLCASGFVGGVNQPQHFGDGTRLSIL.

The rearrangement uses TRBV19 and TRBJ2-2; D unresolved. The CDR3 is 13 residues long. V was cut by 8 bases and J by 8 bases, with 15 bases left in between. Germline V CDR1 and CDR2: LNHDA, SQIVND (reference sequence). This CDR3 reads CASSPYRVGELFF. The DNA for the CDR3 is TGTGCCAGTTCCCCCTACCGGGTAGGGGAGCTGTTTTTT.

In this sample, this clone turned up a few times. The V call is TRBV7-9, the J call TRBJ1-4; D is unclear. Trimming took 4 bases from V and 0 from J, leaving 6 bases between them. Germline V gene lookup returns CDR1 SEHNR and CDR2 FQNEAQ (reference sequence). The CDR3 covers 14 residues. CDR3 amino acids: CASSYTATNEKLFF. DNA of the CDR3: TGTGCCAGCAGCTACACAGCAACTAATGAAAAACTGTTTTTT.

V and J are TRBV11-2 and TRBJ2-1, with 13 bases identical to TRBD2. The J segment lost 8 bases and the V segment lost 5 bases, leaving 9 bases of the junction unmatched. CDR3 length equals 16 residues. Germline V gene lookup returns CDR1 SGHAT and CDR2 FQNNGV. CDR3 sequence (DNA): TGTGCCAGCAGCCCTTCCGGGACTAGCGGGATGGATGAGCAGTTCTTC. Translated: CASSPSGTSGMDEQFF.

This CDR3 reads CASSSGDRYYEQYF. CDR3 bases: TGTGCCAGCAGTTCAGGGGACAGATACTACGAGCAGTACTTC. The chain uses TRBV27 and TRBJ2-7; TRBD1 matches 7 bases. This CDR3 comprises 14 residues. Per the germline V gene, CDR1 is MNHEY and CDR2 is SMNVEV (reference sequence). Trimming took 4 bases from V and 3 from J; bases not matched to a gene: 6.

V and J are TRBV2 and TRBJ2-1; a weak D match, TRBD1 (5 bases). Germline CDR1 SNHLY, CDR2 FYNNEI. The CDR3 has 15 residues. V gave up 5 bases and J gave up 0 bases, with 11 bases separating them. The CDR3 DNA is TGTGCCAGCAGTCGGACACCGAGCTCCTACAATGAGCAGTTCTTC. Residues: CASSRTPSSYNEQFF.

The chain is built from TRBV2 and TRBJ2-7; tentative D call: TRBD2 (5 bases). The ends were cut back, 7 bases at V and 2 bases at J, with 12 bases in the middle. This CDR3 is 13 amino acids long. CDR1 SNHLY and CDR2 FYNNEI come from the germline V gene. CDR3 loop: CASTSGDPYEQYF. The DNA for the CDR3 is TGTGCCAGCACGAGCGGAGACCCCTACGAGCAGTACTTC.